This T cell receptor (beta chain) is from a study of cytomegalovirus exposure and HLA in healthy donors. Findings and limits, study-wide: In presence/absence analyses, roughly uniform sequencing depth across donors was assumed.

The CDR3 is 13 amino acids. The germline V gene has CDR1 SEHNR and CDR2 FQNEAQ (reference sequence). The V gene lost 5 bases and the J gene lost 2 bases, with 8 bases spanning the gap. Researchers ran the PCR with 60 Vbeta and 13 Jbeta primers. TCRdb's copy holds only in-frame clones and misses some; the assay was immunoSEQ multiplex PCR. The data hold about 89,000 clones, with 85% observed a single time. Points on this clone: Its antigen is not identified.

The chain carries TRBV7-9 and TRBJ2-3; a weak D match, TRBD1 (5 bases). The receptor comes from a middle-aged man in good health and CMV-seropositive. Sequences were obtained from PBMCs. CDR3 sequence (DNA): TGTGCCAGCAGCGTGGACATCACAGATACGCAGTATTTT. Its translation: CASSVDITDTQYF.